A selection of T cell receptor beta chains follows, all from one sample in a study of blood T cell repertoires in COVID-19. TCRdb's copy holds only in-frame clones and misses some; the assay was immunoSEQ multiplex PCR. The table lists 200,000 to 250,000 clones, about 85% of them singletons. The sequencing input was peripheral blood. Source of these receptors: a woman younger than 30 who had recovered from COVID-19. CDR3s include the opening cysteine and the closing phenylalanine or tryptophan. A D gene is named only where the DNA matches it firmly. Size tells how often a clone was seen (once, few, many) or the class of an expanded clone, and some rows leave it out.

D gene,CDR3 length,clone size,V gene,J gene,CDR3 DNA,CDR3 protein
TRBD2,17,-,TRBV4-1,TRBJ2-1,TGCGCCAGCAGCTACCGGCCTCTAGCGGGAGGTGAGGATGAGCAGTTCTTC,CASSYRPLAGGEDEQFF
-,11,-,TRBV29-1,TRBJ1-2,TGCAGCGTTGGCCAGGAGGGCGGCTACACCTTC,CSVGQEGGYTF
TRBD2,16,once,TRBV11-2,TRBJ2-1,TGTGCCAGCAGCTTAACTAGCGGGAGTTCCTACAATGAGCAGTTCTTC,CASSLTSGSSYNEQFF
-,14,-,TRBV19,TRBJ2-1,TGTGCCAGTAGTATCAAGAGGATGTACAATGAGCAGTTCTTC,CASSIKRMYNEQFF
-,13,-,TRBV6-5,TRBJ1-3,TGTGCCAGCAGAAGGTCTCCCGAGGGCACCATATATTTT,CASRRSPEGTIYF
TRBD2,17,-,TRBV5-4,TRBJ2-5,TGTGCCAGCAGCTTGGGACCAGTAGCGGGGCAAATTGAGACCCAGTACTTC,CASSLGPVAGQIETQYF
-,13,-,TRBV11-2,TRBJ1-1,TGTGCCAGCAGCCCCCCCAAGGGGATAGAAGCTTTCTTT,CASSPPKGIEAFF
-,15,-,TRBV9,TRBJ2-3,TGTGCCAGCAGCGTAAGAGGTCAGGGGACAGATACGCAGTATTTT,CASSVRGQGTDTQYF
-,13,-,TRBV6-2/TRBV6-3,TRBJ1-2,TGTGCCAGCAGTTACGTGGCAACCTATGGCTACACCTTC,CASSYVATYGYTF
-,14,-,TRBV2,TRBJ2-7,TGTGCCAGCATAGGCGAGGGTGGAGGATACGAGCAGTACTTC,CASIGEGGGYEQYF
-,13,-,TRBV12-3/TRBV12-4,TRBJ2-6,TGTGCCAGCAGTTTCGGTGGGGCCAACGTCCTGACTTTC,CASSFGGANVLTF
TRBD2,15,-,TRBV6-5,TRBJ2-7,TGTGCCAGCACCTACGGAGCGGGAGAGAGGTACGAGCAGTACTTC,CASTYGAGERYEQYF
TRBD2,14,few,TRBV6-2/TRBV6-3,TRBJ2-7,TGTGCCAGCAGTTTAGCGGGAGGGACCTACGAGCAGTACTTC,CASSLAGGTYEQYF
-,12,once,TRBV25-1,TRBJ2-7,TGTGCCAGCAGTGAGACTAGTAACGAGCAGTACTTC,CASSETSNEQYF
TRBD1,15,-,TRBV6-2/TRBV6-3,TRBJ1-2,TGTGCCAGCAGTCAAACTCCTGGGACAGGGGGAGGCTACACCTTC,CASSQTPGTGGGYTF
TRBD2,15,-,TRBV9,TRBJ2-7,TGTGCCAGCAGCCAACAGCGGGAGCCCTCCTACGAGCAGTACTTC,CASSQQREPSYEQYF
-,14,-,TRBV11-3,TRBJ2-1,TGTGCCAGCAGCCCAGGCGGAATGGCGGGAGAGCAGTTCTTC,CASSPGGMAGEQFF
TRBD1,18,-,TRBV11-2,TRBJ1-2,TGTGCCAGCAGCTTAGATTCGGACAGGGGGCATTTGGTAGATGGCTACACCTTC,CASSLDSDRGHLVDGYTF
TRBD2,16,-,TRBV18,TRBJ2-2,TGTGCCAGCTCACCACCTAGCGGGGGCTCCACCGGGGAGCTGTTTTTT,CASSPPSGGSTGELFF
-,15,-,TRBV5-1,TRBJ1-1,TGCGCCAGCAGCTTGGCGGTCACTCTGAACACTGAAGCTTTCTTT,CASSLAVTLNTEAFF
-,12,-,TRBV6-5,TRBJ1-1,TGTGCCAGTCAACAAATGAACACTGAAGCTTTCTTT,CASQQMNTEAFF
TRBD1,13,medium-sized,TRBV6-4,TRBJ1-2,TGTGCCAGCAGTGACTCGACAGGGGGTGGCTACACCTTC,CASSDSTGGGYTF
-,16,-,TRBV4-3,TRBJ1-6,TGCGCCAGCAGCCAAGATGGTCCCGGGGGTAATTCACCCCTCCACTTT,CASSQDGPGGNSPLHF
-,13,once,TRBV7-9,TRBJ2-5,TGTGCCAGCAGCTTAGGGCCTAGTGGGACCCAGTACTTC,CASSLGPSGTQYF
-,13,-,TRBV27,TRBJ1-2,TGTGCCAGCAGTCTCGGGACACCCTATGGCTACACCTTC,CASSLGTPYGYTF
TRBD2,18,-,TRBV6-1,TRBJ2-1,TGTGCCAGCAGTGGGTCCTCTATAGCGGGGGGTTCCTACAATGAGCAGTTCTTC,CASSGSSIAGGSYNEQFF
TRBD2,16,-,TRBV5-6,TRBJ2-1,TGTGCCAGCAGCTCAAAAAGCGGGAGGGTCTACAATGAGCAGTTCTTC,CASSSKSGRVYNEQFF
TRBD1,16,-,TRBV6-1,TRBJ1-5,TGTGCCAGCAGTGCTTACGGGACAGGGAAGGACCAGCCCCAGCATTTT,CASSAYGTGKDQPQHF
-,12,-,TRBV7-7,TRBJ2-5,TGTGCCAGCAGCTTACCGGGGAAGACCCAGTACTTC,CASSLPGKTQYF
TRBD1,17,few,TRBV7-2,TRBJ2-5,TGTGCCAGCAGCTTAACCCAGGGGGCGAGTTACGCAGAGACCCAGTACTTC,CASSLTQGASYAETQYF
-,15,-,TRBV30,TRBJ1-1,TGTGCCTGGAGTGTACGACAGACCTTTAGGGCTGAAGCTTTCTTT,CAWSVRQTFRAEAFF
-,13,-,TRBV5-1,TRBJ2-1,TGCGCCAGCAGCTGGGGAGGGGGTCGCGAGCAGTTCTTC,CASSWGGGREQFF
-,14,-,TRBV4-3,TRBJ2-1,TGCGCCAGCAGCCAAGATCTAGGATTGAATGAGCAGTTCTTC,CASSQDLGLNEQFF
-,13,-,TRBV30,TRBJ2-7,TGTGCCTGGAGTGGTCAGGGTCCCTACGAGCAGTACTTC,CAWSGQGPYEQYF
TRBD1,14,-,TRBV27,TRBJ1-1,TGTGCCAGCAGTTTACCAGGGGGCCACGCTGAAGCTTTCTTT,CASSLPGGHAEAFF
TRBD1,15,-,TRBV7-2,TRBJ1-2,TGTGCCAGCAGCTTACAAACAGGGGGAAACTATGGCTACACCTTC,CASSLQTGGNYGYTF
TRBD1,18,-,TRBV9,TRBJ2-1,TGTGCCAGCAGCGTAGATTTGACAGGGGGCTTCCAATACAATGAGCAGTTCTTC,CASSVDLTGGFQYNEQFF
-,14,-,TRBV6-1,TRBJ1-2,TGTGCCAGCAGTGAAGTGGGGGGGGCGTATGGCTACACCTTC,CASSEVGGAYGYTF
TRBD2,14,-,TRBV28,TRBJ2-7,TGTGCCAGCAGTCCCGGACTAGCGGGAGACGAGCAGTACTTC,CASSPGLAGDEQYF
TRBD1,14,few,TRBV6-5,TRBJ1-1,TGTGCCAGCAGTTGGGGCCAGGGGGCTGGTGAAGCTTTCTTT,CASSWGQGAGEAFF
-,14,-,TRBV5-4,TRBJ2-7,TGTGCCAGCAGCTTGCAGGGTTCGGCCTACGAGCAGTACTTC,CASSLQGSAYEQYF
TRBD1,19,-,TRBV28,TRBJ2-2,TGTGCCAGCAGCTCCCCCGGGACAGGAAAGTTTGGGAGAGCCGGGGAGCTGTTTTTT,CASSSPGTGKFGRAGELFF
TRBD2,14,-,TRBV7-9,TRBJ2-3,TGTGCCAGCAGCTCAGGACTAGCAACAGATACGCAGTATTTT,CASSSGLATDTQYF
-,15,-,TRBV7-6,TRBJ2-1,TGTGCCAGCAGCTTTTTGGAGAGCTCCTACAATGAGCAGTTCTTC,CASSFLESSYNEQFF
TRBD1,17,-,TRBV7-2,TRBJ2-1,TGTGCCAGCAGCTTTACGTCCGGGACAGGGGTAAACAATGAGCAGTTCTTC,CASSFTSGTGVNNEQFF
TRBD1,18,-,TRBV3-1/TRBV3-2,TRBJ1-3,TGTGCCAGCAGCCCCCCGATCCTGACAGGGCCGTCTGGAAACACCATATATTTT,CASSPPILTGPSGNTIYF